This T cell receptor beta chain was recovered during a study of T-cell reconstitution after alpha-beta-depleted transplantation in children. Unique molecular identifiers featured in how the TCRbeta library was prepared. TCRdb passed the PCR reads through MiXCR, listing each CDR3 protein once. The repertoire consists of approximately 1,000,000 distinct CDR3 sequences, with around 30% occurring once and the leading ten covering around 30%. Findings and limits, study-wide: Among T cells one year after transplant, newly produced cells accounted for most counts and diversity. Some patients showed high day-60 TCRbeta diversity, which derived from surviving recipient T cells and thymic progenitors. Where alpha-beta T cells came from about two months after transplant was reportedly several hundred expanded graft clones.

Note on this clonotype: Its cognate antigen is unknown.

With 6 bases clipped from V and 4 bases from J, the junction kept 10 bases outside the gene matches. This CDR3 spans 15 amino acids. The chain joins TRBV12-3 or TRBV12-4 to TRBJ1-1, with 8 bases fitting TRBD1. Here the sequenced sample was PBMCs, mostly from graft donor cells, taken 360 days after TCRalphabeta/CD19-depleted stem cell transplant. The receptor's source is a boy in the first two years of life who had a stem cell transplant for SCID, so the T cells may come from the graft donor. The CDR3 spells CASSPNPRGRTEAFF. The CDR3, as DNA: TGTGCCAGCAGCCCCAACCCCAGGGGGCGCACTGAAGCTTTCTTT.